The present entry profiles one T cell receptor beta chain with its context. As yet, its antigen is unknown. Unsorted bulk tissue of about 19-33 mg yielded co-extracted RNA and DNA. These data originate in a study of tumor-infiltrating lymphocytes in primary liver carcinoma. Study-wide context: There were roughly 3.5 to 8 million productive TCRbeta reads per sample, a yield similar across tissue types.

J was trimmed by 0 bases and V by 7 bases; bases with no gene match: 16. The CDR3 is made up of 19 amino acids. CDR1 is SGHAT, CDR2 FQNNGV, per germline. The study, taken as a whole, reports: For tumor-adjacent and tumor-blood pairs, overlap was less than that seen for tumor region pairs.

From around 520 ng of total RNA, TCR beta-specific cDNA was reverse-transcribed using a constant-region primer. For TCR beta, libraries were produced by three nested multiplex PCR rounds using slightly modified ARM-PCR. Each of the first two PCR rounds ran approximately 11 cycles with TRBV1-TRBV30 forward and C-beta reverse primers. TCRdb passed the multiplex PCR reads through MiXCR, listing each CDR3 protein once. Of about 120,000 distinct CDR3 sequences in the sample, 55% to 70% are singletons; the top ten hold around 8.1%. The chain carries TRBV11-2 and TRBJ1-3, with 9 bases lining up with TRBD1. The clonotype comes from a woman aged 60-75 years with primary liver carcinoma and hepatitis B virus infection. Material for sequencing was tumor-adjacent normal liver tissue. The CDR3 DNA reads TGTGCCAGCAACTCACGCTTGGACAGGGGAGTGTACTCTGGAAACACCATATATTTT. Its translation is CASNSRLDRGVYSGNTIYF.